The present entry profiles one T cell receptor (beta chain) with its context. Its target is unknown. CDR3 length: 14 amino acids. Unmatched junction bases numbered 4, after V lost 7 bases and J lost 1 base. Germline loops: CDR1 MDHEN, CDR2 SYDVKM. Time point: week 23, last vaccination. Every vaccine dose comprised 300 ug of mutant IDH1 20-mer peptide plus topical imiquimod. This sample is part of a study of a mutant IDH1 vaccine in newly diagnosed glioma. About the study: Standard pretreatment was either radiotherapy, temozolomide, or, for most, radiochemotherapy with temozolomide.

Measured with immunoSEQ multiplex PCR; TCRdb has only the in-frame clones, and not every one. This sample carries about 67,000 clones, approximately 87% of them seen once, and the ten largest clones take about an eighth. The chain links TRBV28 to TRBJ1-1, with 9 bases fitting TRBD1. This sample comprised PBMCs, obtained from a glioma patient whose treatment included an IDH1 peptide vaccine. This sequence originates from a man aged 18 to 30 with glioma. The CDR3 DNA sequence: TGTGCCAGCATCAAGACAGGGGGGAACACTGAAGCTTTCTTT. It encodes CASIKTGGNTEAFF. Full variable domain (outside the CDR3, taken from reference TRBV28 and TRBJ1-1): DVKVTQSSRYLVKRTGEKVFLECVQDMDHENMFWYRQDPGLGLRLIYFSYDVKMKEKGDIPEGYSVSREKKERFSLILESASTNQTSMYLCASIKTGGNTEAFFGQGTRLTVV.